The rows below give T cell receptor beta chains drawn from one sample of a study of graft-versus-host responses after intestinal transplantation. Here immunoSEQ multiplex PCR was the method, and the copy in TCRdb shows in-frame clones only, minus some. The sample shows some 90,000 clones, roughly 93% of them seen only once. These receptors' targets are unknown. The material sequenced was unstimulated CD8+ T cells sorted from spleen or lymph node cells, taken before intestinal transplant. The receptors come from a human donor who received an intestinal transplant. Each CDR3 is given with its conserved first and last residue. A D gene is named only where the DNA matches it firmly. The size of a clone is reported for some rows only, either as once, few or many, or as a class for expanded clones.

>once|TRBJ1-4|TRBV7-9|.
TGTGCCAGCAGCTTATCAGAGGGGGCTAATGAAAAACTGTTTTTT
CASSLSEGANEKLFF
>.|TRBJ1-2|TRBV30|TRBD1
TGTGCCTGGAGTGTAGGACAGGGGGTCTATGGCTACACCTTC
CAWSVGQGVYGYTF
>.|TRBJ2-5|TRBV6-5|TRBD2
TGTGCCAGCAGCCCGACTAGCGGAGGGGAGACCCAGTACTTC
CASSPTSGGETQYF
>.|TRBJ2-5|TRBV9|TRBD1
TGTGCCAGCAGCGTAGGAGGGGGCAAAGAGACCCAGTACTTC
CASSVGGGKETQYF
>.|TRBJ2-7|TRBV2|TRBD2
TGTGCCAGCGGGGCGGGAGGGCCGCAGGCAATCTACGAGCAGTACTTC
CASGAGGPQAIYEQYF
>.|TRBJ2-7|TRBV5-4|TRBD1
TGTGCCAGCAGCGGGACAGGTCTGGGGCAGTACTTC
CASSGTGLGQYF
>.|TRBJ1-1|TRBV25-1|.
TGTGCCAGCAGTGACTCGACCTTAGGAGGGACTGAAGCTTTCTTT
CASSDSTLGGTEAFF
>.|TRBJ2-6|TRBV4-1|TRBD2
TGCGCCAGCAGCCCCTTCGAAGTAAGCGGTACTAGCGGCTTCTCTGGGGCCAACGTCCTGACTTTC
CASSPFEVSGTSGFSGANVLTF
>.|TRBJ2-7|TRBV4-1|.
TGCGCCAGCAGCCAAGGGGACTCCTCCTACGAGCAGTACTTC
CASSQGDSSYEQYF
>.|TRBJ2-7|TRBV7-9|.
TGTGCCAGCAGCCCAATCCGGGGTGAGCAGTACTTC
CASSPIRGEQYF
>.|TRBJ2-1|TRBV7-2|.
TGTGCCAGCAGCCTGGGACTTTACAATGAGCAGTTCTTC
CASSLGLYNEQFF
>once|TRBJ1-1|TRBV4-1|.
TGCGCCAGCAGCGGAGAGGTAACTGAAGCTTTCTTT
CASSGEVTEAFF
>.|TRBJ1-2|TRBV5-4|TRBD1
TGTGCCAGCAGCCCAGGGACAGGACCCCCTAACTATGGCTACACCTTC
CASSPGTGPPNYGYTF
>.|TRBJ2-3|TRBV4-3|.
TGCGCCAGCAGCCGGGAGGAAGATACGCAGTATTTT
CASSREEDTQYF